The entry below gives a single T cell receptor (beta chain) sequence along with its context. The data belong to a study of shared clonotypes between healthy human individuals. Germline V gene sequence: CDR1 SNHLY, CDR2 FYNNEI. The CDR3 is made up of 15 amino acids. After removal of 5 bases from V and 5 bases from J, the junction contained 10 bases not matched to a gene. Method: immunoSEQ multiplex PCR; TCRdb's copy keeps in-frame clones and lacks some. Of about 380,000 clones detected, about 96% appear once; the ten largest clones hold 0.32%. The source of this sequence is a man aged 25-40 years in good health. The chain carries TRBV2 and TRBJ2-5; 8 bases fit TRBD2. Source material: memory CD8+ T cells sorted from blood. Subset: CD45RO+ cells pooled with CCR7-negative TemRA cells. Here the CDR3 reads CASSQPGLEFETQYF. In DNA, the CDR3 is TGTGCCAGCAGTCAACCGGGACTAGAATTCGAGACCCAGTACTTC.